This is a list of T cell receptor beta chains from one sample in a study of T cell responses to AZD1222 COVID-19 vaccine. Libraries were prepared by immunoSEQ multiplex PCR; TCRdb keeps only in-frame clonotypes and omits some of them. The sample contains 100,000 to 150,000 clones, more than 65% of which appear only once. Sequenced here: peripheral blood, sampled 28 days after the second AZD1222 dose. All receptors come from an adult who received the AZD1222 COVID-19 vaccine. CDR3s include the opening cysteine and the closing phenylalanine or tryptophan. Each record gives: V gene, clone size, J gene, CDR3 protein. Some rows have no size entry. The others give once, few or many, or a class for an expanded clone.

v_gene: TRBV7-9; abundance: few; j_gene: TRBJ2-3; CDR3aa: CASSLTSKSTDTQYF
v_gene: TRBV28; abundance: once; j_gene: TRBJ2-1; CDR3aa: CASSPTSGGPFQEQFF
v_gene: TRBV28; abundance: .; j_gene: TRBJ1-5; CDR3aa: CASSRQGWNSNQPQHF
v_gene: TRBV28; abundance: .; j_gene: TRBJ1-4; CDR3aa: CASSSPPTGLLKKLFF
v_gene: TRBV7-9; abundance: few; j_gene: TRBJ2-7; CDR3aa: CASSLEGVRAYEQYF
v_gene: TRBV11-2; abundance: .; j_gene: TRBJ2-1; CDR3aa: CASRGGRSYNEQFF
v_gene: TRBV28; abundance: .; j_gene: TRBJ2-1; CDR3aa: CASSPIDREDGEQFF
v_gene: TRBV11-2; abundance: .; j_gene: TRBJ2-1; CDR3aa: CASSRGLADYNEQFF
v_gene: TRBV5-1; abundance: .; j_gene: TRBJ1-2; CDR3aa: CASSRGQGADYGYTF
v_gene: TRBV11-1; abundance: .; j_gene: TRBJ1-3; CDR3aa: CASSINWSSGNTIYF
v_gene: TRBV28; abundance: .; j_gene: TRBJ1-2; CDR3aa: CASIGTNYGYTF
v_gene: TRBV6-5; abundance: .; j_gene: TRBJ2-2; CDR3aa: CASSQKNTGELFF
v_gene: TRBV15; abundance: .; j_gene: TRBJ2-7; CDR3aa: CATSRERTAGEQYF
v_gene: TRBV27; abundance: .; j_gene: TRBJ1-1; CDR3aa: CASSFLGTEAFF
v_gene: TRBV6-5; abundance: .; j_gene: TRBJ1-2; CDR3aa: CASSYREGQGMGYTF
v_gene: TRBV6-2/TRBV6-3; abundance: .; j_gene: TRBJ2-5; CDR3aa: CASSDPTSGGQETQYF
v_gene: TRBV6-6; abundance: .; j_gene: TRBJ2-1; CDR3aa: CASSFTGTSGGKEQFF
v_gene: TRBV12-3/TRBV12-4; abundance: .; j_gene: TRBJ1-3; CDR3aa: CSAGTGNTIYF
v_gene: TRBV13; abundance: once; j_gene: TRBJ2-7; CDR3aa: CASSLELGDRGYEQYF
v_gene: TRBV2; abundance: .; j_gene: TRBJ1-5; CDR3aa: CASSVHGDYSNQPQHF
v_gene: TRBV2; abundance: .; j_gene: TRBJ1-1; CDR3aa: CASSEAPRSERAFF
v_gene: TRBV28; abundance: .; j_gene: TRBJ1-1; CDR3aa: CASSTGTGNTEAFF
v_gene: TRBV21-1; abundance: .; j_gene: TRBJ2-7; CDR3aa: CASSELKELTYEQYF
v_gene: TRBV6-2/TRBV6-3; abundance: .; j_gene: TRBJ2-5; CDR3aa: CASSYFVAGGRETQYF
v_gene: TRBV9; abundance: .; j_gene: TRBJ2-7; CDR3aa: CASSDNRDSDHYEQYF
v_gene: TRBV7-9; abundance: .; j_gene: TRBJ2-7; CDR3aa: CASSNLQLYEQYF